This T cell receptor beta chain stems from a study of cytomegalovirus exposure and HLA in healthy donors. The primer mix had 60 Vbeta and 13 Jbeta primers. Libraries were prepared by immunoSEQ multiplex PCR; TCRdb keeps only in-frame clonotypes and omits some of them. The table records about 130,000 clones, roughly 84% of them present only once. This clone appeared once. There are 14 residues in the CDR3. Trimming took off 4 bases at V and 4 bases at J, with 11 bases between the two ends. In germline, CDR1 is MDHEN, CDR2 SYDVKM. The sample consisted of PBMCs. The chain recombines TRBV28 with TRBJ1-3; TRBD1 might be the D (6 bases). The sequence came from a girl aged 2 to 9 in good health and CMV-seronegative. CDR3 sequence: CASSYWGGGNTIYF. For the CDR3, the DNA is TGTGCCAGCAGTTATTGGGGGGGCGGAAACACCATATATTTT.